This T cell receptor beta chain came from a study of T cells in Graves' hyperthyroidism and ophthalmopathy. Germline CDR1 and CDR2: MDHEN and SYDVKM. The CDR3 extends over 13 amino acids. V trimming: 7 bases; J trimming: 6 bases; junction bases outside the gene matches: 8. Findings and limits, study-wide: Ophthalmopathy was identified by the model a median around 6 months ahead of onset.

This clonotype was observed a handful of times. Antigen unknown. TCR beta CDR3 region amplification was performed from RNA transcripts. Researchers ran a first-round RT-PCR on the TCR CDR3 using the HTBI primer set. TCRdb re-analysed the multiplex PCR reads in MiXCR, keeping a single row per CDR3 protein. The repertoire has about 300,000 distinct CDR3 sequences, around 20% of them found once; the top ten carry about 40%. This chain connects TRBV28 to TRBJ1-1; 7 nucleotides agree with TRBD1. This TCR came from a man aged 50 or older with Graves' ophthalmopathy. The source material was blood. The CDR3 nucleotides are TGTGCCAGCAATCGGCAGGGGGGGGCTGAAGCTTTCTTT. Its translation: CASNRQGGAEAFF. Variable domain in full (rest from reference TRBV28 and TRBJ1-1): DVKVTQSSRYLVKRTGEKVFLECVQDMDHENMFWYRQDPGLGLRLIYFSYDVKMKEKGDIPEGYSVSREKKERFSLILESASTNQTSMYLCASNRQGGAEAFFGQGTRLTVV.